Following are 27 T cell receptor beta chains from one sample sequenced in a study of shared clonotypes between healthy human individuals. The method was immunoSEQ multiplex PCR; TCRdb's version includes in-frame clones alone and lacks a portion of them. The sample lists about 800,000 clones; 95% to 97% were seen once. In the naive CD8 group, cells lacked CD45RO and were positively selected for CCR7, so terminally differentiated effector memory CD45RA+ cells were left out. Sequenced material: naive CD8+ T cells sorted from blood. The receptors come from a man aged 25-40 years in good health.

The gene calls are TRBV7-9 and TRBJ2-7; 9 nucleotides match TRBD2. This CDR3 has 17 residues. CDR1 and CDR2 (germline): SEHNR, FQNEAQ (reference sequence). The J segment lost 3 bases and the V segment lost 1 base, leaving 10 bases of the junction unmatched. The CDR3 nucleotides are TGTGCCAGCAGCTTAGAAGTTAGCGGGAGAGGGCACTACGAGCAGTACTTC. The encoded protein is CASSLEVSGRGHYEQYF.

V gene TRBV7-9 combines with J gene TRBJ2-3, with D tentatively TRBD1 or TRBD2 (5 bases each). Germline lookup yields CDR1 SEHNR and CDR2 FQNEAQ (reference sequence). This CDR3 has 16 amino acids. Between the trimmed V and J ends, which lost 5 bases and 0 bases, there was a span of 15 bases. The DNA of the CDR3 is TGTGCCAGCAGCGCATACCGGGACCGAAGCACAGATACGCAGTATTTT. Its protein is CASSAYRDRSTDTQYF.

The chain is built from TRBV27 and TRBJ1-5; D ambiguous. V was cut by 5 bases and J by 0 bases, with 11 bases left in between. The CDR3 length is 15 residues. In germline, CDR1 is MNHEY, CDR2 SMNVEV (reference sequence). The CDR3 DNA follows: TGTGCCAGCAGTAACTCGGGCAGTAGCAATCAGCCCCAGCATTTT. It codes for CASSNSGSSNQPQHF.

The chain joins TRBV4-1 to TRBJ2-7; TRBD1 matches at 9 bases. In germline, CDR1 is MGHRA, CDR2 YSYEKL. The CDR3 is 14 amino acids. The J segment lost 7 bases and the V segment lost 5 bases, leaving 9 bases of the junction unmatched. The CDR3 reads CASSAQQGAHEQYF. Here the CDR3 DNA reads TGCGCCAGCAGCGCTCAACAGGGGGCGCATGAGCAGTACTTC.

The V and J genes are TRBV11-2 and TRBJ2-2; 7 positions match TRBD2. With 5 bases clipped from V and 0 bases from J, the junction kept 3 bases outside the gene matches. CDR1 and CDR2 (germline): SGHAT, FQNNGV. The CDR3 has 15 amino acids. The CDR3 coding sequence is TGTGCCAGCAGCCGAGCGGGAACGAACACCGGGGAGCTGTTTTTT. Translated: CASSRAGTNTGELFF.

The gene calls are TRBV9 and TRBJ2-1, with 9 bases lining up with TRBD2. J gave up 7 bases and V 6 bases, and 11 bases lay outside the gene matches. In germline, CDR1 is SGDLS, CDR2 YYNGEE. The CDR3 length is 15 residues. The CDR3 protein is CASNPTSGRENEQFF. DNA for the CDR3: TGTGCCAGCAACCCGACTAGCGGAAGAGAAAATGAGCAGTTCTTC.

The chain uses TRBV27 and TRBJ2-7; 8 nucleotides line up with TRBD2. CDR1 and CDR2 from the germline V gene are MNHEY and SMNVEV (reference sequence). V was pared by 5 bases and J by 12 bases, with 9 bases of the junction left unmatched. The CDR3 totals 12 residues. The chain's CDR3 is CASSAGLAPRYF. DNA of the CDR3: TGTGCCAGCAGTGCCGGACTAGCCCCGCGGTACTTC.

Remarks on this clone: This sample also contains other DNA sequences that code for the same CDR3. The chain uses TRBV6-1 and TRBJ2-7; 7 bases line up with TRBD2. Germline lookup yields CDR1 MNHNS and CDR2 SASEGT. The V segment lost 3 bases and the J segment 2 bases; nucleotides outside the gene matches: 4. The CDR3 length is 14 residues. The CDR3 nucleotides are TGTGCCAGCAGTGATCGGGGAGGGCCCTACGAGCAGTACTTC. Translating it yields CASSDRGGPYEQYF.

Regarding this clone: Within the sample, other DNA sequences also encode this same CDR3. The gene calls are TRBV27 and TRBJ2-7, with D unresolved. Looked up from germline, CDR1 is MNHEY and CDR2 is SMNVEV (reference sequence). This CDR3 comprises 13 residues. Trimming pared 5 bases from V and 1 base from J, leaving 9 bases between. CDR3 amino acids: CASSLTESYEQYF. In nucleotides, the CDR3 is TGTGCCAGCAGTCTTACAGAATCCTACGAGCAGTACTTC.

This sequence joins TRBV19 and TRBJ2-3; 7 bases line up with TRBD2. The CDR3 loop spans 15 amino acids. Losses at the gene ends were 3 bases for V and 3 bases for J; bases not matched to a gene: 6. Per the germline V gene, CDR1 is LNHDA and CDR2 is SQIVND (reference sequence). The DNA of the CDR3 is TGTGCCAGTAGTATCCCACAGCGGGGAACAGATACGCAGTATTTT. Protein product: CASSIPQRGTDTQYF.

The V call is TRBV27, the J call TRBJ2-7, with D possibly TRBD2 on 6 matching bases. Trimming removed 4 bases at V and 5 bases at J, with 18 bases between. The CDR3 covers 15 residues. Germline lookup yields CDR1 MNHEY and CDR2 SMNVEV (reference sequence). CDR3 sequence reads: CASSSSGYSSDEQYF. The CDR3 region has the DNA TGTGCCAGCAGTTCCAGCGGGTATTCTTCGGACGAGCAGTACTTC.

The chain uses TRBV5-8 and TRBJ2-5, with D possibly matching TRBD1 (5 bases). Germline-derived CDR1 and CDR2 are SGHTS and YDEGEE. Trimming took off 4 bases at V and 1 base at J, with 8 bases between the two ends. The CDR3 length is 13 residues. The CDR3: CASSPGIQETQYF. As DNA, the CDR3 is TGTGCCAGCAGCCCAGGGATCCAAGAGACCCAGTACTTC.

V usage is TRBV27 and J usage is TRBJ2-2; D ambiguous. Deletions cut 6 bases from V and 4 bases from J, with 6 bases between. CDR1 and CDR2 from the germline V gene are MNHEY and SMNVEV (reference sequence). This CDR3 has 12 amino acids. CDR3 nucleotides: TGTGCCAGCAGGGAATTCACCGGGGAGCTGTTTTTT. Translating it yields CASREFTGELFF.

This clone has a single count. The CDR3 DNA is TGTGCCAGCAGCGAGACAGGGGGCTCTGGAAACACCATATATTTT. Translated, it gives CASSETGGSGNTIYF. This rearrangement joins TRBV9 to TRBJ1-3; 9 nucleotides match TRBD1. The CDR3 is 15 residues long. With 3 bases clipped from V and 0 bases from J, the junction kept 1 base outside the gene matches. The germline CDR1 and CDR2 sequences are SGDLS and YYNGEE.

On this clone itself: Other DNA variants within this sample encode the same CDR3. The J gene is TRBJ2-7, the V gene TRBV7-9; D unclear. This CDR3 region has 12 residues. Looked up from germline, CDR1 is SEHNR and CDR2 is FQNEAQ (reference sequence). V was shortened by 3 bases and J by 2 bases, with 5 bases between the two germline ends. The CDR3 spells CASSLGAYEQYF. The CDR3 coding sequence is TGTGCCAGCAGCTTGGGCGCCTACGAGCAGTACTTC. Full variable domain (missing parts from reference TRBV7-9 and TRBJ2-7): DTGVSQNPRHKITKRGQNVTFRCDPISEHNRLYWYRQTLGQGPEFLTYFQNEAQLEKSRLLSDRFSAERPKGSFSTLEIQRTEQGDSAMYLCASSLGAYEQYFGPGTRLTVT.

Only one count was recorded for this clone. J is TRBJ2-7 and V is TRBV7-9; D is uncertain. The CDR3 runs to 14 residues. Trimming removed 5 bases from V and 1 base from J, with 12 bases in between. Germline V gives CDR1 SEHNR, CDR2 FQNEAQ (reference sequence). Here the CDR3 DNA reads TGTGCCAGCAGCCTTACAGAAGCTTCCTACGAGCAGTACTTC. It is translated as CASSLTEASYEQYF.

The chain couples TRBV2 to TRBJ1-1; no clear D. There are 12 residues in the CDR3. The germline CDR1 and CDR2 sequences are SNHLY and FYNNEI. Trimming shortened V by 0 bases and J by 11 bases, and 10 bases separated the two germline ends. The DNA of the CDR3 is TGTGCCAGCAGTGAAGCCCAAGACACGGCTTTCTTT. Amino acid sequence: CASSEAQDTAFF.

Only one count was recorded for this clone. The chain combines TRBV7-9 with TRBJ2-1; 8 bases line up with TRBD2. Germline V gene sequence: CDR1 SEHNR, CDR2 FQNEAQ (reference sequence). With V trimmed by 5 bases and J by 3 bases, 12 bases remained unmatched. The length of the CDR3 is 17 residues. The CDR3 here is CASSPLGNSGIYNEQFF. CDR3 in DNA: TGTGCCAGCAGCCCTCTTGGGAATAGCGGGATCTACAATGAGCAGTTCTTC.

CDR3 residues: CASSYLGGYTF. DNA of the CDR3: TGTGCCAGCAGCTACCTTGGTGGCTACACCTTC. V is TRBV7-2 and J is TRBJ1-2, with D uncertain. The CDR3 spans 11 residues. Germline V gives CDR1 SGHTA, CDR2 FQGNSA. V was cut by 4 bases and J by 7 bases, with 7 bases left in between. Complete variable domain (other parts from reference TRBV7-2 and TRBJ1-2): GAGVSQSPSNKVTEKGKDVELRCDPISGHTALYWYRQSLGQGLEFLIYFQGNSAPDKSGLPSDRFSAERTGGSVSTLTIQRTQQEDSAVYLCASSYLGGYTFGSGTRLTVV.

This chain uses TRBV6-1 with TRBJ1-5; the D is unclear. CDR1 is MNHNS, CDR2 SASEGT, per germline. Trimming took 4 bases from V and 0 from J, leaving 13 bases between them. The length of the CDR3 is 16 residues. As DNA, the CDR3 is TGTGCCAGCAGTGGGTCGGTCACTTATAGCAATCAGCCCCAGCATTTT. Translating it yields CASSGSVTYSNQPQHF.

The chain joins TRBV4-1 to TRBJ2-3, with a tentative D call TRBD1 (5 bases). The CDR3 extends over 15 amino acids. Germline CDR1 MGHRA, CDR2 YSYEKL. The V and J ends lost 0 bases and 6 bases respectively, with 13 bases between them. CDR3 sequence: CASSQDRVGPDTQYF. Here the CDR3 DNA reads TGCGCCAGCAGCCAAGATCGGGTGGGGCCCGATACGCAGTATTTT.

The chain is built from TRBV30 and TRBJ2-3; D remains ambiguous. The CDR3 is 13 residues long. V dropped 3 bases and J dropped 1 base, with 8 bases sitting between them. CDR1 is GTSNPN, CDR2 SVGIG, per germline (reference sequence). Here the CDR3 DNA reads TGTGCCTGGAGGGCCTCTGGCACAGATACGCAGTATTTT. Translating gives CAWRASGTDTQYF.

This sequence joins TRBV5-5 and TRBJ2-7; D is unresolved. Between the trimmed V and J ends, which lost 2 bases and 0 bases, there was a span of 6 bases. The CDR3 extends over 13 amino acids. The germline V gene has CDR1 SGHKS and CDR2 YYEKEE (reference sequence). CDR3 in DNA: TGTGCCAGCAGCTTTGGCAACTCCTACGAGCAGTACTTC. Translating it yields CASSFGNSYEQYF.

V and J are TRBV6-5 and TRBJ2-7; TRBD2 matches 12 bases. This CDR3 is 16 amino acids long. J was trimmed by 2 bases and V by 4 bases; bases with no gene match: 6. The germline V gene encodes CDR1 MNHEY and CDR2 SVGAGI. CDR3 in DNA: TGTGCCAGCAGTTCCGGGACTAGCGGGCCCCCCTACGAGCAGTACTTC. Residues: CASSSGTSGPPYEQYF.

The rearrangement joins TRBV10-3 to TRBJ2-1; D is possibly TRBD2 (6 bases). The V gene lost 0 bases and the J gene lost 4 bases, with 10 bases spanning the gap. This CDR3 comprises 15 residues. Germline V gene lookup returns CDR1 ENHRY and CDR2 SYGVKD. Here the CDR3 DNA reads TGTGCCATCAGTGAGTCCCGGGACTTTTACAATGAGCAGTTCTTC. Protein product: CAISESRDFYNEQFF.

This chain connects TRBV11-2 to TRBJ1-1, with 7 bases aligning to TRBD1. V gave up 4 bases and J gave up 1 base; unmatched junction bases: 9. Germline V gene lookup returns CDR1 SGHAT and CDR2 FQNNGV. CDR3 length equals 16 residues. The CDR3 region is CASSWTPGTANTEAFF. DNA for the CDR3: TGTGCCAGCAGCTGGACACCTGGGACAGCGAACACTGAAGCTTTCTTT.

This CDR3 reads CASSWTRDPNSNQPQHF. The CDR3, as DNA: TGTGCCAGCAGCTGGACCCGGGACCCTAATAGCAATCAGCCCCAGCATTTT. V usage is TRBV13 and J usage is TRBJ1-5, with D possibly TRBD1 on 5 matching bases. There are 17 residues in the CDR3. V was shortened by 4 bases and J by 0 bases, with 16 bases between the two germline ends. CDR1 and CDR2 from the germline V gene are PRHDT and FYEKMQ (reference sequence).